These 8 T cell receptor beta chains were all obtained from the same sample, sequenced in a study of T-cell memory formation after mild COVID-19. TCRdb re-analysed the 5' RACE reads in MiXCR, keeping a single row per CDR3 protein. The sample consists of a few hundred thousand distinct CDR3 sequences, 27% of them appearing once. The sequenced sample was PBMCs or a T cell subset sorted from them (not recorded which). These receptors all stem from an adult woman who had mild COVID-19 (a few samples of this study predate the infection). Cell type and time point are not known.

This CDR3 is CAWSSGTGDNEQFF. The CDR3 region has the DNA TGTGCCTGGAGTTCGGGAACGGGCGACAATGAGCAGTTCTTC. The chain links TRBV30 to TRBJ2-1, with D tentatively TRBD2 (5 bases). The CDR3 has 14 amino acids. V dropped 2 bases and J dropped 5 bases, with 13 bases sitting between them. CDR1 GTSNPN and CDR2 SVGIG come from the germline V gene (reference sequence). The full variable domain, rest sourced from reference TRBV30 and TRBJ2-1, is SQTIHQWPATLVQPVGSPLSLECTVEGTSNPNLYWYRQAAGRGLQLLFYSVGIGQISSEVPQNLSASRPQDRQFILSSKKLLLSDSGFYLCAWSSGTGDNEQFFGPGTRLTVL.

This clonotype has just a few counts. The chain employs TRBV4-1 and TRBJ2-7; 10 nucleotides match TRBD2. The germline gives CDR1 MGHRA, CDR2 YSYEKL. This CDR3 is 16 amino acids long. Trimming cost V 4 bases and J 3 bases; bases outside gene matches: 9. The CDR3 region is CASSLAPSGGVYEQYF. The CDR3 DNA follows: TGCGCCAGCAGCCTTGCGCCTAGCGGGGGAGTCTACGAGCAGTACTTC.

For this clonotype: An end of the junction differs from the germline gene, which may be a read error. The gene calls are TRBV12-3 or TRBV12-4 and TRBJ2-5; 7 bases line up with TRBD1. This CDR3 contains 15 residues. CDR3 sequence: CASSLGQGVQETQYF. The CDR3 nucleotides read TGTGCCAGTAGTTTGGGGCAGGGGGTCCAAGAGACCCAGTACTTC.

The genes are TRBV20-1 and TRBJ2-1; D is unresolved. The CDR3 has 13 residues. CDR1 is DFQATT and CDR2 is SNEGSKA in the germline V gene (reference sequence). Written as DNA, the CDR3 is TGCAGACCGGGCGGAAGCTCCTACAATGAGCAGTTCTTC. This encodes CRPGGSSYNEQFF.

The chain links TRBV27 to TRBJ2-5; D uncertain. The CDR3 has 13 residues. Germline loops: CDR1 MNHEY, CDR2 SMNVEV (reference sequence). V lost 1 base, J lost 3 bases, and 6 bases lay in between. The CDR3 nucleotides are TGTGCCAGCAGTTTATACCAGGAAGAGACCCAGTACTTC. Translated, it gives CASSLYQEETQYF.

The chain recombines TRBV3-1 with TRBJ2-2; TRBD2 aligns across 7 bases. The V and J ends lost 6 bases and 6 bases, in that order; junction bases with no gene match: 13. Germline lookup yields CDR1 LGHDT and CDR2 YNNKEL (reference sequence). This CDR3 spans 16 amino acids. The CDR3 DNA is TGTGCCAGCAGTCCAATCCGGACTAGTTACTCCGGGGAGCTGTTTTTT. It specifies CASSPIRTSYSGELFF. Full variable domain (remainder filled in from reference TRBV3-1 and TRBJ2-2): DTAVSQTPKYLVTQMGNDKSIKCEQNLGHDTMYWYKQDSKKFLKIMFSYNNKELIINETVPNRFSPKSPDKAHLNLHINSLELGDSAVYFCASSPIRTSYSGELFFGEGSRLTVL.

The sample holds a few counts of this clonotype. The genes are TRBV12-3 or TRBV12-4 and TRBJ1-2; D possibly corresponds to TRBD1 (5 bases). The CDR3 consists of 15 residues. The V end was cut by 5 bases, the J end by 4 bases, with 17 bases between. The CDR3 DNA reads as TGTGCCAGCAGTCCCTTCAGAAGGGGCGTCTATGGCTACACCTTC. Encoded protein: CASSPFRRGVYGYTF.

This clonotype was seen more than once but under ten times. V is TRBV11-2 and J is TRBJ1-1; D is uncertain. The CDR3 has 12 amino acids. V was shortened by 3 bases and J by 0 bases, with 2 bases between the two germline ends. Germline V gene sequence: CDR1 SGHAT, CDR2 FQNNGV. The CDR3 region has the DNA TGTGCCAGCAGCTTCATGAACACTGAAGCTTTCTTT. Protein: CASSFMNTEAFF.